This entry concerns a single T cell receptor (beta chain). Its antigen is unidentified. The sample is drawn from a study of T cell repertoires in cytomegalovirus infection. On the study more broadly: Epitope selection comprised recently identified HLA-C-restricted CMV epitopes and well-studied HLA-B-restricted CMV epitopes. Based on public TCR beta signatures, there were indications of CMV infection and of a matching HLA type.

The V gene end was trimmed by 4 bases and the J gene end by 7 bases; junction bases not matched to a gene: 8. The CDR3 loop spans 15 amino acids. Germline CDR1 and CDR2: SGDLS and YYNGEE. TCRdb passed the reads through MiXCR, listing each CDR3 protein once. This table has roughly 860,000 distinct CDR3 sequences, about 33% appearing once. Findings of the study overall: Individuals carrying CMV plus the relevant HLA were identified by cumulative frequency of public TCR beta families. Within the response measured ex vivo, HLA-C-restricted CMV-specific TCR beta clonotypes were dominant.

The chain employs TRBV9 and TRBJ1-6; the match to TRBD1 covers 7 bases. The sequence was obtained from a human donor in good health (CMV status not recorded). Some clones in this sample may be carry-over from other donors' samples. The sample here was cultured CD8+ T cells from PBMCs, taken from culture after CMV antigen stimulation. The CDR3 here is CASSPRDSPNSPLHF. For the CDR3, the DNA is TGTGCCAGCAGCCCCCGGGACAGTCCCAATTCACCCCTCCACTTT.